This TCR beta chain emerged from a study of patients and donors after allogeneic stem cell transplantation. Germline loops: CDR1 SGHTA, CDR2 FQGNSA. The CDR3 has 14 residues. V lost 5 bases to trimming and J lost 3 bases, with 11 bases between them. This clonotype has just a few counts. TCRdb reprocessed the RT-PCR reads via MiXCR and lists one record per CDR3 protein. This table has more than 850,000 distinct CDR3 sequences, more than 15% appearing once. The source is a human donor who was either an allogeneic HSCT recipient or a stem cell or donor lymphocyte infusion donor (not recorded which). It is not recorded whose cells these are; they may come from a transplant donor. Sequenced sample: blood, either unsorted or a sorted T cell fraction (not recorded which). The chain combines TRBV7-2 with TRBJ2-1; either TRBD1 or TRBD2 may fit D (5 bases each). This chain's CDR3 is CASSTGTVYNEQFF. CDR3 DNA sequence: TGTGCCAGCAGCACCGGGACGGTCTACAATGAGCAGTTCTTC. The whole variable domain, remainder taken from reference TRBV7-2 and TRBJ2-1, is GAGVSQSPSNKVTEKGKDVELRCDPISGHTALYWYRQSLGQGLEFLIYFQGNSAPDKSGLPSDRFSAERTGGSVSTLTIQRTQQEDSAVYLCASSTGTVYNEQFFGPGTRLTVL.